Presented here are 14 T cell receptor beta chains from one specimen sequenced in a study of T cells after yellow fever vaccination. Using its own MiXCR run on the 5' RACE reads, TCRdb lists one record per CDR3 protein. The sample has approximately 70,000 distinct CDR3 sequences, over 6.5% seen once. Sequenced material: CD8+ T cells sorted from PBMCs, taken around 45 days after the first yellow fever vaccination. The receptors originated from a man aged 18 to 35 who received the YFV17D yellow fever vaccine.

This clonotype was detected many times. The chain carries TRBV7-6 and TRBJ1-1; no definite D call. Germline CDR1 and CDR2: SGHVS and FNYEAQ. This CDR3 spans 13 amino acids. The V gene lost 8 bases and the J gene lost 1 base, with 11 bases spanning the gap. The DNA for the CDR3 is TGTGCCAGCCGCGGGCCTACGAACACTGAAGCTTTCTTT. Translating it yields CASRGPTNTEAFF.

This clonotype was found many times. The chain carries TRBV7-2 and TRBJ2-7; D is unclear. V was clipped by 5 bases and J by 0 bases, with 11 bases between them. The CDR3 is made up of 14 amino acids. Germline V lookup: CDR1 SGHTA, CDR2 FQGNSA. The CDR3 loop reads CASSASGGSYEQYF. The CDR3, as DNA: TGTGCCAGCAGCGCCTCGGGCGGCTCCTACGAGCAGTACTTC.

The CDR3 coding sequence is TGTGCCAGCAGCTTAGCGGGGAAGTCCTACGAGCAGTACTTC. Protein sequence: CASSLAGKSYEQYF. The rearrangement uses TRBV7-8 and TRBJ2-7; D remains unclear. This CDR3 is built from 14 residues. V lost 0 bases, J lost 1 base, and 7 bases lay in between. CDR1 SGHVS and CDR2 FQNEAQ come from the germline V gene.

This sequence joins TRBV27 and TRBJ1-1; D is perhaps TRBD1 (6 bases). Trimming removed 2 bases at V and 4 bases at J, with 11 bases between. The CDR3 totals 14 residues. The germline V gene encodes CDR1 MNHEY and CDR2 SMNVEV (reference sequence). Written as DNA, the CDR3 is TGTGCCAGCAGTTTACTCGGCAGGGGCACTGAAGCTTTCTTT. Its protein product is CASSLLGRGTEAFF.

This clonotype was recorded many times. V is TRBV15 and J is TRBJ1-2; a weak D match, TRBD1 (5 bases). The CDR3 contains 15 residues. Between the trimmed V and J ends, which lost 0 bases and 5 bases, there was a span of 13 bases. Germline loops: CDR1 LNHNV, CDR2 YYDKDF (reference sequence). Here the CDR3 reads CATSRDTSREYGYTF. Here the CDR3 DNA reads TGTGCCACCAGCAGAGATACGTCCAGGGAGTATGGCTACACCTTC.

Notes on this clonotype: A single base separates this from a much larger clone, so it may be a read error. The V call is TRBV7-9, the J call TRBJ2-5; D might be TRBD2 (5 bases). The CDR3 extends over 14 amino acids. CDR1 SEHNR and CDR2 FQNEAQ come from the germline V gene (reference sequence). The DNA of the CDR3 is TGTGCCGGCAGCCCCCCCCCGAGGAGGGAGACCCAGTACTTC. It is translated as CAGSPPPRRETQYF.

Only a few counts were recorded for this clonotype. The chain has TRBV7-9 and TRBJ2-3; either TRBD1 or TRBD2 may supply D (6 bases each). The V end lost 1 base, the J end lost 9 bases, and 14 bases lay between the germline ends. CDR3 length: 14 amino acids. Germline values: CDR1 SEHNR, CDR2 FQNEAQ (reference sequence). CDR3 in DNA: TGTGCCAGCAGCTTAGTGGGGGGCGATACCACGCAGTATTTT. This codes for CASSLVGGDTTQYF.

This chain joins TRBV20-1 and TRBJ1-2; unclear D gene. Trimming left V 3 bases short and J 3 bases short, with 8 bases between. The length of the CDR3 is 12 residues. Germline lookup yields CDR1 DFQATT and CDR2 SNEGSKA (reference sequence). DNA of the CDR3: TGCAGTGCTAGTACGTTTCACTATGGCTACACCTTC. Residues: CSASTFHYGYTF.

This clonotype showed up many times. The chain uses TRBV5-1 and TRBJ2-7; possibly TRBD2 for D (6 bases). Germline CDR1 reads SGHRS; CDR2 reads YFSETQ. The CDR3 runs to 13 residues. Between the trimmed V and J ends, which lost 2 bases and 8 bases, there was a span of 14 bases. The CDR3 region has the DNA TGCGCCAGCAGCTTTTTAACCGGGGGTAAGCAGTACGTC. Translation: CASSFLTGGKQYV.

Note on this clonotype: Given a much more abundant clone one base away, this may be a read error. The chain carries TRBV6-5 and TRBJ1-1; 10 nucleotides match TRBD1. J gave up 5 bases and V 5 bases, and 8 bases lay outside the gene matches. The CDR3 runs to 15 residues. CDR1 and CDR2 (germline): MNHEY, SVGAGI. CDR3 DNA: TGTGCCAGCAGTACTAGGGACAGGGGTAAAACTGAAGCTTTCTTT. Protein product: CASSTRDRGKTEAFF.

This clonotype occurred a few times. This rearrangement joins TRBV19 to TRBJ2-4, with D possibly TRBD2 on 6 matching bases. Looked up from germline, CDR1 is LNHDA and CDR2 is SQIVND (reference sequence). There are 15 residues in the CDR3. Trimming shortened V by 5 bases and J by 8 bases, and 19 bases separated the two germline ends. CDR3 coding DNA: TGTGCCAGTAGTTACCCTGGGAGGTCTGGAGACATTCAGTACTTC. It encodes CASSYPGRSGDIQYF.

The chain uses TRBV18 and TRBJ2-7; D remains ambiguous. V shed 2 bases and J shed 4 bases, with 9 bases lying between them. The germline gives CDR1 KGHSH, CDR2 LQKENI. The CDR3 totals 13 residues. Here the CDR3 reads CASSPAAVYEQYV. The CDR3 DNA sequence: TGTGCCAGCTCACCAGCCGCAGTGTACGAGCAGTACGTC.

The table lists this clonotype with many counts. This sequence joins TRBV6-5 and TRBJ2-7; D unclear. Germline assignment: CDR1 MNHEY and CDR2 SVGAGI. V lost 0 bases and J lost 0, with 3 bases in between. There are 13 residues in the CDR3. The CDR3 DNA reads TGTGCCAGCAGTTACTCCGTCTCCTACGAGCAGTACTTC. Amino acids: CASSYSVSYEQYF.

This chain links TRBV19 with TRBJ2-4; 9 nucleotides line up with TRBD2. J was trimmed by 0 bases and V by 7 bases; bases with no gene match: 7. Germline loops: CDR1 LNHDA, CDR2 SQIVND (reference sequence). The CDR3 is 16 amino acids. CDR3 DNA: TGTGCCAGTACCCTTAGCGGGGGAATAGCCAAAAACATTCAGTACTTC. It codes for CASTLSGGIAKNIQYF.